This T cell receptor beta chain is drawn from a study of cytomegalovirus exposure and HLA in healthy donors. In the study overall: From roughly 180 million T cells, an earlier analysis saw approximately 110 million unique TCR beta sequences. Study-wide results and caveats: One cluster of highly shared sequence variants probably arose as a sequencing artifact. The study designated 164 TCR beta chains cytomegalovirus-associated.

A word on this clone: Antigen: not known.

The study ran its PCR with 60 Vbeta and 13 Jbeta primers. Sequencing was performed with immunoSEQ multiplex PCR; in TCRdb, only in-frame clones are kept and a portion is missing. Its listing shows roughly 220,000 clones. The V end lost 2 bases, the J end lost 0 bases, and 6 bases lay between the germline ends. CDR1 is SGHRS and CDR2 is YFSETQ in the germline V gene. The length of the CDR3 is 14 residues. This chain connects TRBV5-1 to TRBJ1-5; perhaps TRBD1 as D (5 bases). The sample was PBMCs. This TCR derives from a girl aged 2 to 10 in good health and CMV-seropositive. CDR3 nucleotides: TGCGCCAGCAGCTTCGGGGGTAGCAATCAGCCCCAGCATTTT. Translated: CASSFGGSNQPQHF.